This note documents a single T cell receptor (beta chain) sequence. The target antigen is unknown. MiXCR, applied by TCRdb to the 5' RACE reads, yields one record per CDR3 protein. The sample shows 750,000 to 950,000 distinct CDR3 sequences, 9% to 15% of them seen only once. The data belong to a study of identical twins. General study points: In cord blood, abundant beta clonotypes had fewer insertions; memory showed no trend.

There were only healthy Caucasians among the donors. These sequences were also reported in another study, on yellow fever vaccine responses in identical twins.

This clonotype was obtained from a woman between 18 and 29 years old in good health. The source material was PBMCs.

The CDR3 bases are TGTGCCAGCAGCCCCGCAGAGGTAGGACTAGCGGGGGGCCGCTCCTACAATGAGCAGTTCTTC. Its protein is CASSPAEVGLAGGRSYNEQFF. J is TRBJ2-1 and V is TRBV7-9; 14 bases line up with TRBD2. Germline V CDR1 and CDR2: SEHNR, FQNEAQ (reference sequence). This CDR3 region has 21 residues. Trimming took 5 bases from V and 0 from J; bases not matched to a gene: 15.